This TCR beta chain stems from a study of post-analysis software for immune sequencing data. This clonotype was counted ten times or more. The antigen is unknown. Notes on the study in general: In patients, about 5 TRBV segments were more frequent than in controls, with TRBV5-6, TRBV5-1 and TRBV20-1 among them.

Prepared TCR beta cDNA libraries contained unique molecular identifiers. Via MiXCR, TCRdb re-called the PCR reads, giving one row per CDR3 protein. The sample records roughly 800,000 distinct CDR3 sequences, about 32% being singletons. V lost 8 bases, J lost 6 bases, and 14 bases lay in between. The germline CDR1 and CDR2 sequences are SQVTM and ANQGSEA. CDR3 size: 12 residues. This chain uses TRBV29-1 with TRBJ2-1, with D possibly matching TRBD2 (6 bases). The sequencing sample was made of blood. The source of this sequence is a girl aged 10-17 years with multiple sclerosis. The CDR3 region has the DNA TGCAGCACCACCGACGGGGGCAATGAGCAGTTCTTC. Its protein product is CSTTDGGNEQFF.